The rows below give T cell receptor beta chains drawn from one sample of a study of graft-versus-host responses after intestinal transplantation. The antigens of these receptors remain unknown. Sequencing was performed with immunoSEQ multiplex PCR; in TCRdb, only in-frame clones are kept and a portion is missing. The table includes tens of thousands of clones, 90% to 95% detected once. The specimen was unstimulated CD8+ T cells sorted from spleen or lymph node cells, collected before intestinal transplant. These receptors all stem from a human donor who received an intestinal transplant. Both conserved end residues are trimmed from each CDR3. The order of the fields is D gene, J gene, V gene, CDR3 protein. D genes are given only for firm matches.

. | TRBJ1-5 | TRBV11-2 | ASSLDGNKAQH
. | TRBJ1-1 | TRBV9 | ASSVDGRTFGNTEAF
. | TRBJ2-1 | TRBV6-5 | ASGTGPEF
. | TRBJ1-2 | TRBV7-9 | ASSLGGNSGYT
. | TRBJ2-1 | TRBV27 | ASSSDLPYNEQF
TRBD1 | TRBJ1-1 | TRBV4-1 | ASSLLDRGETEAF
TRBD2 | TRBJ2-7 | TRBV2 | ASSETSGSGYEQY
. | TRBJ2-7 | TRBV27 | ASSPTAGWGEQY
. | TRBJ2-1 | TRBV7-8 | ASSLGYDYNEQF
TRBD1 | TRBJ1-2 | TRBV5-6 | ASSSPRTGHYGYT
. | TRBJ2-7 | TRBV5-1 | ASSLKNPRVGFRHSYEQY
. | TRBJ2-7 | TRBV6-1 | ASSSSGTSYEQY
TRBD1 | TRBJ1-1 | TRBV15 | ATSSLTGEAF
TRBD1 | TRBJ2-7 | TRBV15 | ATSRVSETGGYEQY
TRBD1 | TRBJ2-7 | TRBV10-2 | ASSLTGGYEQY
TRBD1 | TRBJ1-5 | TRBV6-1 | ASRFGQGSHQPQH
TRBD1 | TRBJ1-6 | TRBV11-2 | ASSLTSTGVGWNSPLH
. | TRBJ2-7 | TRBV6-5 | ASGGGQSYEQY
TRBD2 | TRBJ2-7 | TRBV2 | ASRTLAGSIEQY
TRBD1 | TRBJ1-4 | TRBV5-6 | ASSLSTGNEKLF
TRBD2 | TRBJ2-1 | TRBV2 | ASSVFELAEYNEQF
TRBD1 | TRBJ1-2 | TRBV4-1 | ASSPWTGGGYT
TRBD2 | TRBJ2-3 | TRBV11-2 | ASSTRLAESTDTQY
. | TRBJ2-7 | TRBV30 | AWSLGATYEQY
TRBD1 | TRBJ1-2 | TRBV27 | ASSSSGGDYGYT
. | TRBJ2-1 | TRBV6-6 | ATGTGSYNEQF
. | TRBJ2-1 | TRBV27 | ASSLRGYEQF
. | TRBJ2-7 | TRBV4-1 | ASSPYVELYEQY
. | TRBJ2-1 | TRBV27 | ASSISPQEGNEQF
TRBD1 | TRBJ2-7 | TRBV4-1 | ASSQAWGQSYEQY
. | TRBJ2-7 | TRBV6-6 | ASSYTGSGEQY
. | TRBJ2-1 | TRBV11-2 | ASSGGSGPPEQF
. | TRBJ2-7 | TRBV7-6 | ASSSTEGAAYEQY
. | TRBJ2-5 | TRBV30 | AWSPWGRETQY